This record concerns one TCR beta chain sequence. TCRdb's copy holds only in-frame clones and misses some; the assay was immunoSEQ multiplex PCR. The profile shows under 250,000 clones, 86% of them singletons. These data originate in a study of blood T cell repertoires in COVID-19. The germline gives CDR1 MNHEY, CDR2 SVGEGT. The CDR3 spans 14 residues. The trim removed 5 bases at V and 3 bases at J, leaving 7 bases unmatched. Source material: peripheral blood. V gene TRBV6-2 or TRBV6-3 combines with J gene TRBJ2-7; 7 nucleotides agree with TRBD2. The TCR was taken from a man aged 50 or older with COVID-19, enrolled during active disease. CDR3 bases: TGTGCCAGCAGTAATCCTAGCGGAATCTACGAGCAGTACTTC. It specifies CASSNPSGIYEQYF.